This T cell receptor beta chain emerged from a study of identical twins. Overall study results and limits: Alpha sequences that were out-of-frame and twin-shared showed an excess of low generation probability. For cord blood, abundant beta clonotypes had fewer insertions, unlike memory repertoires, which showed none.

Only a few counts were recorded for this clonotype. Its antigen remains unidentified. In TCRdb, the 5' RACE reads were re-called with MiXCR into one record per CDR3 protein. Counted here are fewer than 350,000 distinct CDR3 sequences, under 9.5% occurring once; the ten biggest clones make up approximately 2%. CDR3 length equals 14 residues. Trimming took off 7 bases at V and 0 bases at J, with 12 bases between the two ends. CDR1 is LGHDT, CDR2 YNNKEL, per germline (reference sequence). This same sample was also part of a study on yellow fever vaccine responses in identical twins.

This chain uses TRBV3-1 with TRBJ1-2; D is possibly TRBD1 (5 bases). Sample: memory (CD45RO+) T cells sorted from blood. The receptor was derived from a woman aged 18-29 years in good health. The CDR3, as DNA: TGTGCCAGCACTCTGCGGGACGCTAACTATGGCTACACCTTC. This translates into CASTLRDANYGYTF.